These T cell receptor beta chains were read from a single sample in a study of cytomegalovirus exposure and HLA in healthy donors. The data were produced by immunoSEQ multiplex PCR, yet TCRdb's version contains in-frame clones alone and is incomplete. The top ten hold approximately 4.4% of the sample, which has more than 90,000 clones, about 76% seen once. The material sequenced was PBMCs. All receptors derive from a man between 25 and 39 years old in good health and CMV-seropositive. Both conserved end residues are part of each CDR3. Each record gives: D gene, V gene, J gene, CDR3 protein. A D gene is named only where the DNA matches it firmly.

d_gene: -; v_gene: TRBV19; j_gene: TRBJ1-4; CDR3aa: CASTVAGRGRGNEKLFF
d_gene: TRBD1; v_gene: TRBV5-1; j_gene: TRBJ1-2; CDR3aa: CASSFANPRTDRGGYTF
d_gene: -; v_gene: TRBV19; j_gene: TRBJ1-1; CDR3aa: CASSIGQWNTEAFF
d_gene: -; v_gene: TRBV5-1; j_gene: TRBJ1-1; CDR3aa: CASSRAMNTEAFF
d_gene: -; v_gene: TRBV2; j_gene: TRBJ2-7; CDR3aa: CASAYGGAGEQYF
d_gene: TRBD1; v_gene: TRBV2; j_gene: TRBJ2-5; CDR3aa: CASTRQGGQETQYF
d_gene: -; v_gene: TRBV6-5; j_gene: TRBJ1-3; CDR3aa: CASSYGPRNTIYF
d_gene: -; v_gene: TRBV21-1; j_gene: TRBJ2-7; CDR3aa: CASSPHRDRESYEQYF
d_gene: -; v_gene: TRBV30; j_gene: TRBJ2-5; CDR3aa: CAWRPTVGTQYF
d_gene: TRBD1; v_gene: TRBV2; j_gene: TRBJ1-6; CDR3aa: CASSGTGTNSPLHF
d_gene: -; v_gene: TRBV28; j_gene: TRBJ1-5; CDR3aa: CASSLAGAPRNQPQHF
d_gene: -; v_gene: TRBV5-8; j_gene: TRBJ1-5; CDR3aa: CASSSNALQPQHF
d_gene: TRBD2; v_gene: TRBV4-3; j_gene: TRBJ2-3; CDR3aa: CASSHTSGGAADTQYF
d_gene: -; v_gene: TRBV9; j_gene: TRBJ2-3; CDR3aa: CASSVEGASTDTQYF
d_gene: TRBD1; v_gene: TRBV7-9; j_gene: TRBJ2-6; CDR3aa: CSSSIFRGSSGANVLTF
d_gene: -; v_gene: TRBV27; j_gene: TRBJ1-1; CDR3aa: CASSLKVDAGEAFF
d_gene: -; v_gene: TRBV27; j_gene: TRBJ1-1; CDR3aa: CASSLSGVYTEAFF
d_gene: TRBD1; v_gene: TRBV7-3; j_gene: TRBJ2-5; CDR3aa: CASSWGQGEGETQYF
d_gene: TRBD1; v_gene: TRBV7-6; j_gene: TRBJ1-2; CDR3aa: CASSLGDRGLGGYTF
d_gene: TRBD2; v_gene: TRBV7-7; j_gene: TRBJ2-1; CDR3aa: CASSLGASRGAYNEQFF
d_gene: -; v_gene: TRBV2; j_gene: TRBJ1-5; CDR3aa: CASSEGTISNQPQHF
d_gene: TRBD1; v_gene: TRBV28; j_gene: TRBJ1-5; CDR3aa: CASSSDRWADQPQHF
d_gene: TRBD1; v_gene: TRBV9; j_gene: TRBJ2-7; CDR3aa: CASSLQGLGGGEQYF
d_gene: -; v_gene: TRBV15; j_gene: TRBJ2-1; CDR3aa: CATSRRGGSSYNEQFF
d_gene: -; v_gene: TRBV10-3; j_gene: TRBJ1-4; CDR3aa: CAISDYGREKLFF
d_gene: -; v_gene: TRBV30; j_gene: TRBJ1-2; CDR3aa: CAWSVRDFRYTF
d_gene: -; v_gene: TRBV5-5; j_gene: TRBJ1-4; CDR3aa: CASSLEGSRGEKLFF
d_gene: -; v_gene: TRBV19; j_gene: TRBJ1-2; CDR3aa: CASTHPQGRDGYTF
d_gene: -; v_gene: TRBV7-2; j_gene: TRBJ2-5; CDR3aa: CASSSPTGETQYF
d_gene: -; v_gene: TRBV7-9; j_gene: TRBJ2-7; CDR3aa: CSSSDLGQVYEQYF
d_gene: TRBD1; v_gene: TRBV4-1; j_gene: TRBJ1-4; CDR3aa: CASSQKYTGASNEKLFF
d_gene: -; v_gene: TRBV27; j_gene: TRBJ2-3; CDR3aa: CASSLWAGTDTQYF
d_gene: TRBD1; v_gene: TRBV19; j_gene: TRBJ1-6; CDR3aa: CASSTGGSPPLHF
d_gene: -; v_gene: TRBV30; j_gene: TRBJ2-6; CDR3aa: CAWSGGFSGANVLTF
d_gene: -; v_gene: TRBV6-5; j_gene: TRBJ1-6; CDR3aa: CACGKGNSPLHF
d_gene: TRBD1; v_gene: TRBV7-9; j_gene: TRBJ1-4; CDR3aa: CAGDGTVNEKLFF
d_gene: TRBD1; v_gene: TRBV7-8; j_gene: TRBJ1-2; CDR3aa: CASSSPRRTGGLYGYTF
d_gene: -; v_gene: TRBV30; j_gene: TRBJ1-2; CDR3aa: CAWSALRDGYTF
d_gene: TRBD2; v_gene: TRBV28; j_gene: TRBJ2-5; CDR3aa: CASTGGEQYF
d_gene: TRBD1; v_gene: TRBV5-1; j_gene: TRBJ2-1; CDR3aa: CASSLQWQGADEQFF
d_gene: TRBD1; v_gene: TRBV30; j_gene: TRBJ1-6; CDR3aa: CAEKGTGDSPLHF
d_gene: TRBD1; v_gene: TRBV5-4; j_gene: TRBJ1-2; CDR3aa: CASSLGGGDGYTF
d_gene: TRBD1; v_gene: TRBV9; j_gene: TRBJ2-5; CDR3aa: CASSVERGRQYF
d_gene: TRBD1; v_gene: TRBV28; j_gene: TRBJ1-4; CDR3aa: CASNRQGGYEKLFF
d_gene: TRBD2; v_gene: TRBV5-4; j_gene: TRBJ2-3; CDR3aa: CASSGPGLAVTDTQYF
d_gene: TRBD2; v_gene: TRBV18; j_gene: TRBJ2-7; CDR3aa: CASSPSGGLVPEQYF